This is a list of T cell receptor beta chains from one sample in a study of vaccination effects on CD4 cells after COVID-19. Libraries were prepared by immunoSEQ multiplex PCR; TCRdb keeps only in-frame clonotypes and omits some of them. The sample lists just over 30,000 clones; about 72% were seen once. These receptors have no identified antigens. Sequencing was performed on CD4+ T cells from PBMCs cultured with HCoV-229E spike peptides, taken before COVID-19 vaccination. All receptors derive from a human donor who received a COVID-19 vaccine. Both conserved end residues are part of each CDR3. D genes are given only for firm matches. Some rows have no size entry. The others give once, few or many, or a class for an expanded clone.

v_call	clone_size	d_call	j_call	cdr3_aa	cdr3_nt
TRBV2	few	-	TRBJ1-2	CASSGWNSPNYGYTF	TGTGCCAGCAGTGGGTGGAACAGCCCTAACTATGGCTACACCTTC
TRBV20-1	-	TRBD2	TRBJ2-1	CSASLAVNEQFF	TGCAGTGCTAGTCTAGCGGTGAATGAGCAGTTCTTC
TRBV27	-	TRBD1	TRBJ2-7	CASSLLRARGLVKYEQYF	TGTGCCAGCAGTTTACTGCGGGCCAGGGGGCTCGTTAAGTACGAGCAGTACTTC
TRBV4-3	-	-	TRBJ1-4	CASSQEWVGVKLFF	TGCGCCAGCAGCCAAGAGTGGGTAGGCGTGAAACTGTTTTTT
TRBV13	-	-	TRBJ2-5	CASSLGFSWTKQETQYF	TGTGCCAGCAGCTTGGGCTTCTCATGGACGAAGCAAGAGACCCAGTACTTC
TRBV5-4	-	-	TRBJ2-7	CASSLVPGGTYEQYF	TGTGCCAGCAGCTTGGTTCCAGGAGGCACCTACGAGCAGTACTTC
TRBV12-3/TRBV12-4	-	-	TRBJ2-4	CASSGGEHGIQYF	TGTGCCAGCAGTGGGGGAGAGCATGGCATTCAGTACTTC
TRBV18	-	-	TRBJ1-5	CASSPPGGAGNQPQHF	TGTGCCAGCTCACCACCGGGGGGCGCGGGCAATCAGCCCCAGCATTTT
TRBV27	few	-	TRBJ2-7	CASKPRAGTDEQYF	TGTGCCAGCAAACCCCGGGCAGGGACGGACGAGCAGTACTTC
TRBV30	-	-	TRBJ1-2	CAWSASAQSGYTF	TGTGCCTGGAGTGCCTCCGCCCAAAGCGGCTACACCTTC
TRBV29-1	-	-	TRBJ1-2	CSVAGDLNYGYTF	TGCAGCGTTGCGGGGGACTTAAACTATGGCTACACCTTC
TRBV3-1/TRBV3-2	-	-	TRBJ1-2	CASSQDSAGRSYGYTF	TGTGCCAGCAGCCAAGATAGCGCGGGAAGAAGCTATGGCTACACCTTC
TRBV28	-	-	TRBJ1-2	CASSFSPGENYGYTF	TGTGCCAGCAGTTTTTCCCCAGGAGAGAACTATGGCTACACCTTC
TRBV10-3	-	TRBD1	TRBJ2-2	CAISEKDRGRSTGELFF	TGTGCCATCAGTGAGAAGGACAGGGGGCGGAGCACCGGGGAGCTGTTTTTT
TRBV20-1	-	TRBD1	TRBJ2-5	CSASQGVDQETQYF	TGCAGTGCTAGTCAGGGGGTGGACCAAGAGACCCAGTACTTC
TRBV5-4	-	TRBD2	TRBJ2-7	CASSWGGRASGRSFHEQYF	TGTGCCAGCAGCTGGGGGGGTAGGGCTAGCGGGAGATCATTCCACGAGCAGTACTTC
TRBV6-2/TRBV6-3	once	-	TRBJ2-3	CASSYRRGASTDTQYF	TGTGCCAGCAGTTACCGTCGGGGGGCCAGCACAGATACGCAGTATTTT
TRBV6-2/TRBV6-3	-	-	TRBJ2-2	CASSYTARFGGELFF	TGTGCCAGCAGTTACACAGCCCGTTTTGGCGGGGAGCTGTTTTTT
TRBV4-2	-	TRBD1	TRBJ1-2	CASSRGQGIRDGYTF	TGTGCCAGCAGCCGCGGACAGGGGATACGGGATGGCTACACCTTC
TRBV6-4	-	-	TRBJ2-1	CASSEGGSYNEQFF	TGTGCCAGCAGTGAGGGGGGATCCTACAATGAGCAGTTCTTC
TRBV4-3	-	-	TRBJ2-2	CASSQLAPANTGELFF	TGCGCCAGCAGCCAACTAGCGCCCGCGAACACCGGGGAGCTGTTTTTT
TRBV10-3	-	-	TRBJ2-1	CAIRWSDLYNEQFF	TGTGCCATCAGGTGGAGCGACTTATACAATGAGCAGTTCTTC
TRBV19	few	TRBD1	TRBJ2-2	CASSGQANTGELFF	TGTGCCAGTAGTGGACAGGCGAACACCGGGGAGCTGTTTTTT
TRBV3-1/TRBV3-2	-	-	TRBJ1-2	CASSQVVRGGYTF	TGTGCCAGCAGCCAAGTAGTACGGGGTGGCTACACCTTC
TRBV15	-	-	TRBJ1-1	CATSRDRRVGPEAFF	TGTGCCACCAGCAGAGATCGTCGGGTAGGGCCTGAAGCTTTCTTT
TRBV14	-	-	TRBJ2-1	CASSRRGTGGNNEQFF	TGTGCCAGCAGCCGAAGGGGGACGGGTGGAAACAATGAGCAGTTCTTC
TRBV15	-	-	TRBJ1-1	CATSSRVNTEAFF	TGTGCCACCAGCAGCAGGGTGAACACTGAAGCTTTCTTT
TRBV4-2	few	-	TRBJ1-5	CASSQDGQFSNQPQHF	TGTGCCAGCAGCCAAGATGGGCAGTTTAGCAATCAGCCCCAGCATTTT
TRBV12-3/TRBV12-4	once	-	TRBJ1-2	CASSFSHGYTF	TGTGCCAGCAGTTTCTCCCATGGCTACACCTTC
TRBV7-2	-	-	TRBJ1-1	CASSSLGTNTEAFF	TGTGCCAGCAGCTCTTTGGGGACGAACACTGAAGCTTTCTTT
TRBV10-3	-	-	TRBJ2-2	CAISAQGNTGELFF	TGTGCCATCAGTGCACAGGGGAACACCGGGGAGCTGTTTTTT
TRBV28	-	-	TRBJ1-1	CASSSGMNTEAFF	TGTGCCAGCAGTTCTGGGATGAACACTGAAGCTTTCTTT
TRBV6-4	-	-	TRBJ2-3	CASASGVQGDTQYF	TGTGCCAGCGCCTCAGGGGTCCAAGGAGATACGCAGTATTTT
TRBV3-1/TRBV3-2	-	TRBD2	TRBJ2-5	CASSPHPSGKGQETQYF	TGTGCCAGCAGCCCGCACCCTAGCGGGAAGGGCCAAGAGACCCAGTACTTC
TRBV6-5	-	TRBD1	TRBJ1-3	CASRSGTGSGNTIYF	TGTGCCAGCAGATCTGGGACAGGGTCTGGAAACACCATATATTTT
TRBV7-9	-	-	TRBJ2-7	CASSFGGGTLAYEQYF	TGTGCCAGCAGCTTCGGGGGCGGAACCTTAGCCTACGAGCAGTACTTC
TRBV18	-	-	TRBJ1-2	CASSPPAPYGYTF	TGTGCCAGCTCACCTCCGGCACCCTATGGCTACACCTTC
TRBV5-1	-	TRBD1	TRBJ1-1	CASSLGSGTAEAFF	TGCGCCAGCAGCCTGGGCTCGGGGACAGCAGAAGCTTTCTTT
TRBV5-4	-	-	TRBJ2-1	CASSAPGNEQFF	TGTGCCAGCAGCGCCCCCGGCAATGAGCAGTTCTTC
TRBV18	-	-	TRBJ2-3	CASSPRGTTDTQYF	TGTGCCAGCTCACCACGGGGGACCACAGATACGCAGTATTTT
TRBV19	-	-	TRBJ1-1	CASSIVLNIGPNTEAFF	TGTGCCAGTAGTATAGTCCTAAATATCGGGCCGAACACTGAAGCTTTCTTT
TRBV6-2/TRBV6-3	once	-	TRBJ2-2	CASRSPGELFF	TGTGCCAGCCGTTCTCCCGGGGAGCTGTTTTTT
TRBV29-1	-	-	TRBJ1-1	CSVGSLINTEAFF	TGCAGCGTTGGGTCTTTAATCAACACTGAAGCTTTCTTT
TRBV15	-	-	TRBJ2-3	CATSSRSTTDTQYF	TGTGCCACCAGCTCCCGGTCTACCACAGATACGCAGTATTTT